This TCR beta chain was recovered during a study of shared clonotypes between healthy human individuals. V was shortened by 7 bases and J by 7 bases, with 14 bases between the two germline ends. Germline V CDR1 and CDR2: LNHDA, SQIVND (reference sequence). The CDR3 is made up of 14 amino acids. Generated by immunoSEQ multiplex PCR, the TCRdb table keeps only in-frame clones and is missing some. Of about 2 million clones in the sample, 85% to 95% were seen once. This clone came up once. This sequence joins TRBV19 and TRBJ1-6; the D gene is possibly TRBD1 (6 bases). Sequenced input: naive CD4+ T cells sorted from blood. Noted subset: CD45RA+ positively selected. The source of this sequence is a man younger than 35 in good health. CDR3: CASTRGEKNSPLHF. The CDR3, as DNA: TGTGCCAGTACGAGGGGGGAGAAGAATTCACCCCTCCACTTT.